This TCR beta chain comes out of a study of T cell repertoires in cytomegalovirus infection. V was pared by 0 bases and J by 10 bases, with 13 bases between. The CDR3 extends over 14 amino acids. Germline loops: CDR1 SGHVS, CDR2 FNYEAQ. A single record per CDR3 protein comes from TCRdb applying MiXCR to the reads. Of 830,000 or so distinct CDR3 sequences listed, 30% to 35% are singletons. Of note for this clonotype: What it binds is unknown.

The chain couples TRBV7-6 to TRBJ2-1; perhaps TRBD1 as D (6 bases). The clonotype was recovered from a human donor in good health (CMV status not recorded). Some clones in this sample may be carry-over from other donors' samples. The material sequenced was cultured CD8+ T cells from PBMCs, taken from culture after CMV antigen stimulation. The CDR3 here is CASSLALLTGEQFF. For the CDR3, the DNA is TGTGCCAGCAGCTTAGCGCTCCTCACAGGGGAGCAGTTCTTC.